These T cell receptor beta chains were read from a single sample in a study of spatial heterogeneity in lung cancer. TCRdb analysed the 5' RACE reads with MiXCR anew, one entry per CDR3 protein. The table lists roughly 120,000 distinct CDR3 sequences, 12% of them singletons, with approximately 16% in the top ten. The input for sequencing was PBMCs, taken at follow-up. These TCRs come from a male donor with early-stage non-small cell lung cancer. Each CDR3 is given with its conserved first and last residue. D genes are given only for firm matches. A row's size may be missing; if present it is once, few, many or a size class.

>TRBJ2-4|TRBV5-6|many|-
CASSFRGAKNIQYF
TGTGCCAGCAGCTTCAGAGGAGCCAAAAACATTCAGTACTTC
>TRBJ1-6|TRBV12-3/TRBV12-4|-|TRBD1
CASSPRTGVSPLHF
TGTGCCAGCAGCCCTAGGACAGGGGTTTCACCCCTCCACTTT
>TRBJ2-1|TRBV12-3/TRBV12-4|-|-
CASSLLGEQFF
TGTGCCAGCAGTTTGTTGGGTGAGCAGTTCTTC
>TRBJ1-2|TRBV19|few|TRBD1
CASSIGRGTGYTF
TGTGCCAGTAGTATAGGCAGGGGGACTGGCTACACCTTC
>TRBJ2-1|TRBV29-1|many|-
CSTARGEYNEQFF
TGCAGCACGGCCCGCGGAGAGTACAATGAGCAGTTCTTC
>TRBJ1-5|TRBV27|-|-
CASSLWGPDNQPQHF
TGTGCCAGCAGTTTATGGGGTCCCGACAATCAGCCCCAGCATTTT
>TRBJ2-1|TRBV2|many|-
CASSEALGRANEQFF
TGTGCCAGCAGTGAAGCGCTTGGCAGGGCCAATGAGCAGTTCTTC
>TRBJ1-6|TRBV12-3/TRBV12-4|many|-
CASSLGTSEALHF
TGTGCCAGCAGTTTGGGGACTTCAGAGGCCCTCCACTTT
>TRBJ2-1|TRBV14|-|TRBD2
CASSPRETSGVKYSYNEQFF
TGTGCCAGCAGCCCGAGGGAGACTAGCGGGGTGAAATACTCCTACAATGAGCAGTTCTTC
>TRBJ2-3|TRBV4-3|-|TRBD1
CASSQEGTGGRDTQYF
TGCGCCAGCAGCCAAGAAGGGACAGGGGGCAGAGATACGCAGTATTTT
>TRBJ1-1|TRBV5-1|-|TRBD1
CASSLRTGQGEAFF
TGCGCCAGCAGCTTGAGGACCGGACAGGGGGAAGCTTTCTTT
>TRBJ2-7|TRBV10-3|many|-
CANSQEGYEQYF
TGTGCCAACTCACAGGAGGGGTACGAGCAGTACTTC
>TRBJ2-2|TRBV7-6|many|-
CASKKTPRGAHGELFF
TGTGCCAGCAAAAAAACACCCCGGGGGGCGCACGGGGAGCTGTTTTTT
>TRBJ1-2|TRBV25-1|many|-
CASSGAGYGYTF
TGTGCCAGCAGTGGGGCAGGCTATGGCTACACCTTC
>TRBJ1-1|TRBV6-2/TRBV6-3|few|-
CASKKGGGTEAFF
TGTGCCAGCAAAAAAGGGGGTGGCACTGAAGCTTTCTTT
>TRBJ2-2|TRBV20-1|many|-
CSADAFGQGIWTGELFF
TGCAGTGCTGACGCCTTTGGGCAGGGAATTTGGACCGGGGAGCTGTTTTTT
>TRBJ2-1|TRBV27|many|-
CASSRPQGNRYNEQFF
TGTGCCAGCAGTAGACCCCAAGGGAATCGTTACAATGAGCAGTTCTTC
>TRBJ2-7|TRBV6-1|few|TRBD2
CASRVTSGGSAYEQYF
TGTGCCAGCAGGGTGACTAGCGGGGGGTCCGCCTACGAGCAGTACTTC
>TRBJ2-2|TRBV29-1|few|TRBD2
CSVVTGTSGNTGELFF
TGCAGCGTTGTCACGGGGACTAGCGGGAACACCGGGGAGCTGTTTTTT
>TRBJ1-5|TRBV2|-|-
CASSEWLNQPQHF
TGTGCCAGCAGTGAATGGCTAAATCAGCCCCAGCATTTT
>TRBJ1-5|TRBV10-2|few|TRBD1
CASQGVQGNQPQHF
TGCGCCAGCCAAGGGGTACAGGGGAATCAGCCCCAGCATTTT
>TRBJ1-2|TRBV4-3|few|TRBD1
CASSQEDRGHYGYTF
TGCGCCAGCAGCCAAGAGGACAGGGGTCACTATGGCTACACCTTC
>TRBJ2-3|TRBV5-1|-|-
CASSLGGRGAFTDTQYF
TGCGCCAGCAGCTTGGGCGGGCGGGGCGCCTTCACAGATACGCAGTATTTT
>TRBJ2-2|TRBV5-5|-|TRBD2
CASSGTSANTGELFF
TGTGCCAGCAGCGGGACTAGTGCGAACACCGGGGAGCTGTTTTTT
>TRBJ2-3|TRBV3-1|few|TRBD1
CASTPSWPDRGTDTQYF
TGTGCCAGCACCCCCTCTTGGCCGGACAGGGGAACAGATACGCAGTATTTT
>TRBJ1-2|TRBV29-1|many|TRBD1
CSVGDRANGYTF
TGCAGCGTCGGCGACAGGGCCAATGGCTACACCTTC
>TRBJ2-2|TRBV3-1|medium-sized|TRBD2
CASSQDGGGSTGELFF
TGTGCCAGCAGCCAAGATGGCGGGGGGAGCACCGGGGAGCTGTTTTTT
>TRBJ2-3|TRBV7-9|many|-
CASSPTRNTQYF
TGTGCCAGCAGCCCCACGCGAAATACGCAGTATTTT
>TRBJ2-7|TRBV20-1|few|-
CSARSSIVGEQYF
TGCAGTGCTAGAAGCTCTATCGTCGGGGAGCAGTACTTC
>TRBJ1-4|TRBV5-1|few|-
CASSWGGYNEKLFF
TGCGCCAGCAGCTGGGGAGGGTATAATGAAAAACTGTTTTTT
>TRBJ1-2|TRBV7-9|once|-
CASSSGFYGYTF
TGTGCCAGCAGCTCGGGGTTCTATGGCTACACCTTC
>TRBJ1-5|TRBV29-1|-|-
CSVAGSNANQPQHF
TGCAGCGTTGCAGGGTCCAATGCCAATCAGCCCCAGCATTTT
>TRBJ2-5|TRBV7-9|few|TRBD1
CASSFGQGARETQYF
TGTGCCAGCAGCTTTGGTCAGGGGGCCAGAGAGACCCAGTACTTC
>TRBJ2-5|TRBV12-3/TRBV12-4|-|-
CASSLAPAGQETQYF
TGTGCCAGCAGTTTAGCGCCGGCCGGGCAAGAGACCCAGTACTTC
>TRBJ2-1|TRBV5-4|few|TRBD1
CASSLDRGRVNEQFF
TGTGCCAGCAGCTTGGACAGGGGACGAGTGAATGAGCAGTTCTTC
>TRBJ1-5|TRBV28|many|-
CASSEAGYSNQPQHF
TGTGCCAGCAGTGAAGCAGGGTATAGCAATCAGCCCCAGCATTTT
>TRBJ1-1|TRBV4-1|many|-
CASSQEPWNTEAFF
TGCGCCAGCAGCCAAGAACCGTGGAACACTGAAGCTTTCTTT
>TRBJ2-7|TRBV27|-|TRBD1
CASSRDTGAYEQYF
TGTGCCAGCAGCCGGGACACAGGGGCCTACGAGCAGTACTTC
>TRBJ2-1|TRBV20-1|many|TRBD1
CSARYRGYNEQFF
TGCAGTGCTAGATACAGGGGATACAATGAGCAGTTCTTC
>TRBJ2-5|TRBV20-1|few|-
CSARDFGLAETQYF
TGCAGTGCTAGAGATTTCGGGCTCGCCGAGACCCAGTACTTC
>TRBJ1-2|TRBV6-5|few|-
CASSSGPGGYGYTF
TGTGCCAGCAGCTCCGGACCCGGGGGCTATGGCTACACCTTC
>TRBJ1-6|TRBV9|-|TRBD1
CASGPQQGYNSPLHF
TGTGCCAGCGGACCCCAACAGGGGTATAATTCACCCCTCCACTTT
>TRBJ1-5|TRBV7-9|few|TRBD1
CASSMGDRNQPQHF
TGTGCCAGCAGCATGGGGGACAGAAATCAGCCCCAGCATTTT
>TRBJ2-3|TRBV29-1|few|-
CSVVGPDRFHTDTQYF
TGCAGCGTTGTCGGTCCCGACAGGTTTCACACAGATACGCAGTATTTT
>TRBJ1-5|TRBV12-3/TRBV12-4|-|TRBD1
CASSLGTAQNQPQHF
TGTGCCAGCAGTCTCGGGACAGCCCAGAATCAGCCCCAGCATTTT
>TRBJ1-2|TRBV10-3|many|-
CAISESTPGFDGYTF
TGTGCCATCAGTGAGTCGACTCCTGGATTTGATGGCTACACCTTC
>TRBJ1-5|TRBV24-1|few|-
CATSDSREIRSQHF
TGTGCCACCAGTGATTCCAGGGAGATAAGGTCCCAGCATTTT
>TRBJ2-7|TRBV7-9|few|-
CASSPGQAAGYEQYF
TGTGCCAGCAGCCCTGGACAGGCCGCGGGGTACGAGCAGTACTTC
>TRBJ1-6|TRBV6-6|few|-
CAASGEARGLNSPLHF
TGTGCAGCCTCAGGGGAGGCCAGGGGCCTTAATTCACCCCTCCACTTT
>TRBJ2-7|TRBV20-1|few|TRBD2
CSAPQAGGPTKQYF
TGCAGTGCTCCCCAGGCGGGAGGACCTACGAAGCAGTACTTC
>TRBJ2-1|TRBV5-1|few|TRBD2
CASSPVGTSGVSSYNEQFF
TGCGCCAGCAGCCCGGTCGGGACTAGCGGGGTAAGCTCCTACAATGAGCAGTTCTTC
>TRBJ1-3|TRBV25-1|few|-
CASSEWGTGNTIYF
TGTGCCAGCAGTGAATGGGGGACTGGAAACACCATATATTTT
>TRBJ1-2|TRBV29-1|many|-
CSARQDAHDGYTF
TGCAGCGCCAGACAGGACGCCCACGATGGCTACACCTTC
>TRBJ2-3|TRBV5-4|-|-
CASSLDLFSTDTQYF
TGTGCCAGCAGCTTGGACCTTTTCTCCACAGATACGCAGTATTTT